The present T cell receptor beta chain was sequenced within a study of stem cell transplantation in POMP-related autoinflammatory disease. Background on the study: Defective thymoproteasomes were hypothesized to impair CD8+ T-cell positive selection. Before transplant, CD4+ T cells skewed naive and CD8+ proportions were low. The study's findings and limits: Across all analyzed T-cell subsets, patients with PRAID tended toward reduced diversity and increased clonality. Patients with PRAID showed a restricted number of unique TRB V-J gene pairings.

The CDR3 sequence is 12 residues long. Germline values: CDR1 LGHNA, CDR2 YNFKEQ. V gave up 5 bases and J gave up 8 bases, with 7 bases separating them. As regards this clone: As yet, its antigen is unknown.

Here immunoSEQ multiplex PCR was the method, and the copy in TCRdb shows in-frame clones only, minus some. This table has some 65,000 clones, roughly 93% appearing once. Material: CD4+ T cells from PBMCs, obtained after stem cell transplantation. The TCR sequence derives from a human patient with POMP-related autoinflammation and immune dysregulation (PRAID). The graft donor may have contributed some T cells. The gene calls are TRBV4-2 and TRBJ1-6; D is ambiguous. The CDR3 coding sequence is TGTGCCAGCAGCGCCGCCTATTCACCCCTCCACTTT. Encoded protein: CASSAAYSPLHF.